These 23 T cell receptor beta chains came from one sample sequenced in a study of blood T cell repertoires in COVID-19. Clones were read by immunoSEQ multiplex PCR, and TCRdb kept only the in-frame ones, dropping some. The sample lists over 600,000 clones, about 90% occurring once. Material for sequencing was peripheral blood. The receptors stem from a woman younger than 30 with acute or convalescent COVID-19.

V is TRBV10-3 and J is TRBJ1-1, with D maybe TRBD1 (6 bases). This CDR3 spans 13 amino acids. Germline V lookup: CDR1 ENHRY, CDR2 SYGVKD. Trimming left V 8 bases short and J 4 bases short, with 14 bases between. CDR3 sequence: CAIAGTMGTEAFF. In DNA, the CDR3 is TGTGCCATCGCCGGGACAATGGGCACTGAAGCTTTCTTT.

This chain connects TRBV13 to TRBJ1-2; TRBD1 matches at 8 bases. The CDR3 is made up of 15 amino acids. The germline gives CDR1 PRHDT, CDR2 FYEKMQ (reference sequence). Trimming removed 6 bases from V and 1 base from J; junction bases left unmatched: 7. In DNA, the CDR3 is TGTGCCAGCAGTGACGGGACAGGCGATAACTATGGCTACACCTTC. Translated: CASSDGTGDNYGYTF.

The V gene is TRBV5-1, the J gene TRBJ2-1; D may be TRBD2 (6 bases). V lost 3 bases to trimming and J lost 9 bases, with 22 bases between them. CDR1 is SGHRS and CDR2 is YFSETQ in the germline V gene. The length of the CDR3 is 16 residues. The CDR3 here is CASSWRPGRGSGEQFF. DNA for the CDR3: TGCGCCAGCAGCTGGAGGCCGGGACGGGGGAGCGGTGAGCAGTTCTTC.

The chain carries TRBV18 and TRBJ1-5; the match to TRBD1 covers 10 bases. This CDR3 spans 16 amino acids. With V trimmed by 3 bases and J by 1 base, 3 bases remained unmatched. CDR1 is KGHSH and CDR2 is LQKENI in the germline V gene. CDR3 protein: CASSPTGGGSNQPQHF. The CDR3 region has the DNA TGTGCCAGCTCACCGACAGGGGGCGGGAGCAATCAGCCCCAGCATTTT.

The chain carries TRBV5-5 and TRBJ1-2; 7 bases fit TRBD1. CDR3 size: 15 residues. V lost 5 bases and J lost 2; bases outside the gene matches: 9. Germline CDR1 is SGHKS and CDR2 is YYEKEE (reference sequence). DNA of the CDR3: TGTGCCAGCAGTCTAGGAACAGGGGCGAACTATGGCTACACCTTC. Amino acids: CASSLGTGANYGYTF. The complete variable domain, with remaining parts taken from reference TRBV5-5 and TRBJ1-2, reads DAGVTQSPTHLIKTRGQQVTLRCSPISGHKSVSWYQQVLGQGPQFIFQYYEKEERGRGNFPDRFSARQFPNYSSELNVNALLLGDSALYLCASSLGTGANYGYTFGSGTRLTVV.

The rearrangement uses TRBV6-6 and TRBJ1-1; TRBD1 might be the D (5 bases). With 0 bases removed from V and 7 bases from J, the gap between germline ends came to 12 bases. Looked up from germline, CDR1 is MNHNY and CDR2 is SVGAGI (reference sequence). The CDR3 loop spans 14 amino acids. The CDR3 spells CASSYSTGGIEAFF. DNA for the CDR3: TGTGCCAGCAGTTACTCGACGGGGGGGATTGAAGCTTTCTTT.

The gene calls are TRBV7-9 and TRBJ1-2; D is uncertain. V was shortened by 2 bases and J by 7 bases, with 14 bases between the two germline ends. There are 14 residues in the CDR3. CDR1 and CDR2 from the germline V gene are SEHNR and FQNEAQ (reference sequence). Written as DNA, the CDR3 is TGTGCCAGCAGCTTAAATTCCGGCGGAGGTGGCTACACCTTC. Translated, it gives CASSLNSGGGGYTF.

In its sample, this clone was seen a few times. V is TRBV5-1 and J is TRBJ1-3; 7 nucleotides agree with TRBD1. V was pared by 0 bases and J by 3 bases, with 3 bases of the junction left unmatched. The CDR3 totals 15 residues. CDR1 SGHRS and CDR2 YFSETQ come from the germline V gene. Written as DNA, the CDR3 is TGCGCCAGCAGCTTGGACAGGGGTATTGGAAACACCATATATTTT. Protein product: CASSLDRGIGNTIYF.

The chain couples TRBV7-9 to TRBJ1-2; D not resolved. Germline CDR1 is SEHNR and CDR2 is FQNEAQ (reference sequence). The V end was cut by 2 bases, the J end by 4 bases, with 11 bases between. The CDR3 consists of 14 residues. CDR3 loop: CASSLIGESYGYTF. CDR3 DNA: TGTGCCAGCAGCTTAATTGGAGAGTCCTATGGCTACACCTTC.

This chain connects TRBV5-6 to TRBJ1-2, with 8 bases lining up with TRBD1. With 4 bases clipped from V and 2 bases from J, the junction kept 7 bases outside the gene matches. Looked up from germline, CDR1 is SGHDT and CDR2 is YYEEEE. This CDR3 contains 15 residues. The CDR3 sequence: CASSPRDRRNYGYTF. In DNA, the CDR3 is TGTGCCAGCAGCCCCCGGGACAGGAGAAACTATGGCTACACCTTC.

A single count supports this clone. The V and J genes are TRBV15 and TRBJ1-2; TRBD1 aligns across 7 bases. V trimming: 8 bases; J trimming: 5 bases; junction bases outside the gene matches: 11. There are 14 residues in the CDR3. Germline V gene lookup returns CDR1 LNHNV and CDR2 YYDKDF (reference sequence). The CDR3 loop reads CATLLLRDRYGYTF. The DNA for the CDR3 is TGTGCCACCCTCCTTCTCCGGGACAGATATGGCTACACCTTC.

With regard to this clone: The CDR3 carries no conserved terminal phenylalanine or tryptophan, so it likely arises from a read error. It is unclear where the CDR3 begins or ends on the DNA, so no DNA is shown, and the CDR3 is as TCRdb lists it. V is TRBV4-1 and J is TRBJ1-1; TRBD1 reflects the table's D call only, with no check against the DNA. The CDR3 length is 13 residues, termini included. The germline gives CDR1 MGHRA, CDR2 YSYEKL. This CDR3 is CATSPGGIGQVVL.

This clone was counted a single time. A read error may produce the germline difference seen at one junction end. The chain combines TRBV6-4 with TRBJ1-2, with TRBD1 as a possible D gene (5 bases). Germline CDR1 is MRHNA and CDR2 is SNTAGT. The CDR3 totals 17 residues. CDR3 protein: CTSSEGRVPIFIYGYTF. CDR3 in DNA: TGTACCAGCAGTGAGGGGAGGGTGCCAATTTTTATCTATGGCTACACCTTC.

V and J are TRBV6-5 and TRBJ1-1; TRBD1 is a possible D gene (6 bases). The germline V and J ends were trimmed by 0 bases and 1 base, with 9 bases remaining between them. There are 15 residues in the CDR3. The germline gives CDR1 MNHEY, CDR2 SVGAGI. For the CDR3, the DNA is TGTGCCAGCAGTTACTCAACCAGGGGGAACACTGAAGCTTTCTTT. This codes for CASSYSTRGNTEAFF.

The chain links TRBV21-1 to TRBJ2-3; the table's D gene call, TRBD1, was not cross checked with the DNA. TRBV21-1 is termed a pseudogene. The CDR3 is 13 residues long. As DNA, the CDR3 is TGTGCCAGGGGACAGGGGGATTCGGATACGCAGTATTTT. Encoded protein: CARGQGDSDTQYF.

The chain links TRBV10-3 to TRBJ1-5; the D gene is possibly TRBD1 (6 bases). Trimming cost V 10 bases and J 3 bases, with 19 bases left between them. CDR1 is ENHRY and CDR2 is SYGVKD in the germline V gene. This CDR3 comprises 15 residues. The CDR3 DNA reads TGTGCCACCACGGAGAGGGGGGGAATCAATCAGCCCCAGCATTTT. Encoded protein: CATTERGGINQPQHF.

The J gene is TRBJ2-2, the V gene TRBV30; 10 nucleotides match TRBD1. Germline loops: CDR1 GTSNPN, CDR2 SVGIG (reference sequence). V shed 7 bases, J shed 5 bases, and the junction held 13 bases outside the gene matches. This CDR3 is 16 amino acids long. The CDR3 spells CASTDRRDRGTGELFF. For the CDR3, the DNA is TGTGCCTCGACAGATCGCCGGGACAGGGGAACCGGGGAGCTGTTTTTT.

The chain joins TRBV7-9 to TRBJ2-5, with 10 positions matching TRBD1. After removal of 5 bases from V and 4 bases from J, the junction contained 7 bases not matched to a gene. Per the germline V gene, CDR1 is SEHNR and CDR2 is FQNEAQ (reference sequence). The CDR3 spans 15 residues. The CDR3 sequence is CASSEVTGGRETQYF. CDR3 bases: TGTGCCAGCAGCGAGGTGACAGGGGGCCGAGAGACCCAGTACTTC.

This clone was detected a few times. This rearrangement joins TRBV4-3 to TRBJ1-2; a weak D match, TRBD1 (5 bases). The CDR3 covers 14 residues. The germline CDR1 and CDR2 sequences are LGHNA and YSLEER. The V end was cut by 0 bases, the J end by 5 bases, with 10 bases between. DNA for the CDR3: TGCGCCAGCAGCCAAGATCGGGGGGATTATGGCTACACCTTC. As protein: CASSQDRGDYGYTF.

This rearrangement joins TRBV6-5 to TRBJ1-2; the D gene is possibly TRBD1 (5 bases). The germline CDR1 and CDR2 sequences are MNHEY and SVGAGI. V dropped 8 bases and J dropped 4 bases, with 17 bases sitting between them. This CDR3 is 14 amino acids long. The CDR3 is CASRFGRGAYGYTF. CDR3 nucleotides: TGTGCCAGCCGTTTCGGGAGGGGCGCCTATGGCTACACCTTC.

The chain has TRBV2 and TRBJ1-5; 9 bases match TRBD1. The junction had 4 bases not matched to a gene; V was cut back by 4 bases and J by 0 bases. Germline V gives CDR1 SNHLY, CDR2 FYNNEI. This CDR3 has 16 residues. As DNA, the CDR3 is TGTGCCAGCAGTGCACAGGGGGCCCATAGCAATCAGCCCCAGCATTTT. It is translated as CASSAQGAHSNQPQHF.

V and J are TRBV7-2 and TRBJ1-2; no firm D call. The germline V and J ends were trimmed by 1 base and 8 bases, with 14 bases remaining between them. The CDR3 is 14 amino acids. Per the germline V gene, CDR1 is SGHTA and CDR2 is FQGNSA. The DNA of the CDR3 is TGTGCCAGCAGCTTAGTTGGGCCAGGTGTGGGCTACACCTTC. Its protein is CASSLVGPGVGYTF.

The chain couples TRBV19 to TRBJ1-2; D is uncertain. V dropped 8 bases and J dropped 7 bases, with 8 bases sitting between them. Per germline, CDR1 LNHDA and CDR2 SQIVND (reference sequence). This CDR3 has 10 residues. This CDR3 is CASLGVGYTF. CDR3 nucleotides: TGTGCCAGTCTCGGGGTTGGCTACACCTTC.